The present entry profiles one T cell receptor (beta chain) with its context. Germline CDR1 reads GTSNPN; CDR2 reads SVGIG (reference sequence). Trimming shortened V by 0 bases and J by 4 bases, and 6 bases separated the two germline ends. This CDR3 is built from 12 residues. TCRdb keeps only in-frame clones here, not all; method: immunoSEQ multiplex PCR. In the table there are 100,000 to 150,000 clones, 90% to 96% of which are singletons. The data were taken from a study of cytomegalovirus exposure and HLA in healthy donors. This chain joins TRBV30 and TRBJ1-2, with no clear D. Sequenced input: PBMCs. This receptor was identified in a man younger than 35 in good health and CMV-seronegative. In DNA, the CDR3 is TGTGCCTGGAGTGTACACACCTATGGCTACACCTTC. Protein: CAWSVHTYGYTF.